This T cell receptor (beta chain) was sequenced for a study of T-cell reconstitution after alpha-beta-depleted transplantation in children. Concerning this clonotype itself: Its antigen is undetermined.

Overall study findings and caveats: Diversity and T-cell counts at one year after transplant derived mostly from new T cells.

The CDR3 sequence is 16 residues long. CDR1 and CDR2 (germline): SGHRS, YFSETQ. The junction had 11 bases not matched to a gene; V was cut back by 4 bases and J by 6 bases. For TCRbeta, the library was prepared with unique molecular identifiers. TCRdb reprocessed the PCR reads with MiXCR, giving one entry per CDR3 protein. The sample has about 610,000 distinct CDR3 sequences; 27% are singletons. This receptor was taken from a boy under two years old with Wiskott-Aldrich syndrome, due to receive a stem cell transplant. The specimen was PBMCs, collected before TCRalphabeta/CD19-depleted stem cell transplant. The V call is TRBV5-1, the J call TRBJ2-1; 9 nucleotides match TRBD1. CDR3 amino acids: CASSANRGHVVNEQFF. In DNA, the CDR3 is TGCGCCAGCAGCGCAAACAGGGGGCATGTGGTCAATGAGCAGTTCTTC.